The source of this T cell receptor beta chain is a study of T cells in Graves' hyperthyroidism and ophthalmopathy. Overall study context: It was at initial diagnosis, before any treatment, that peripheral blood was collected.

Hyperthyroidism in the patients, aged 18 to 65, was newly diagnosed and under 2 months in duration. From RNA transcripts, TCR beta CDR3 regions were amplified. The TCR CDR3 first-round RT-PCR relied on the HTBI primer set. Each CDR3 protein is one row after TCRdb ran MiXCR on the multiplex PCR reads. The table shows fewer than 650,000 distinct CDR3 sequences, with approximately 15% occurring only once. Study findings and constraints: Ophthalmopathy onset followed model prediction by a median approximately six months. Blood held most thyroid clonotypes expanded above 0.001 frequency.

This CDR3 contains 15 residues. Germline assignment: CDR1 LGHDT and CDR2 YNNKEL (reference sequence). Deletions cut 5 bases from V and 4 bases from J, with 16 bases between. Regarding this clonotype: Its antigen is still unknown.

The chain carries TRBV3-1 and TRBJ2-3; possibly TRBD1 or TRBD2 for D (5 bases each). The TCR originated in a woman aged 25 to 39 with Graves' hyperthyroidism that later progressed to Graves' ophthalmopathy. The material sequenced was blood. The CDR3 DNA sequence: TGTGCCAGCAGCTTAGTGGGACCCCCCGCAGATACGCAGTATTTT. The encoded protein is CASSLVGPPADTQYF.